Listed below are T cell receptor beta chains from one sample, sequenced in a study of CXCR3-negative and CXCR3-positive naive CD8 T cells. TCRdb reprocessed the 5' RACE reads and reports one entry per CDR3 protein, with no DNA. The sample features 55,000 to 70,000 distinct CDR3 sequences, with 0.7% to 0.8% in its top ten. Sequences were obtained from naive CXCR3+ CD8+ T cells from blood. These receptors were taken from a human donor in good health. Some clones in this sample may be carry-over from other donors' samples. CDR3s include the opening cysteine and the closing phenylalanine or tryptophan.

j_gene: TRBJ2-7; len: 16; v_gene: TRBV14; CDR3aa: CASSQKWDRGSYEQYF
j_gene: TRBJ2-4; len: 14; v_gene: TRBV29-1; CDR3aa: CSVDLGGFENIQYF
j_gene: TRBJ2-7; len: 12; v_gene: TRBV28; CDR3aa: CASSYAPYEQYF
j_gene: TRBJ2-3; len: 12; v_gene: TRBV7-2; CDR3aa: CASSFLLDTQYF
j_gene: TRBJ2-2; len: 15; v_gene: TRBV30; CDR3aa: CAWSVKGQDTGELFF
j_gene: TRBJ2-1; len: 14; v_gene: TRBV7-9; CDR3aa: CASSLATGEIEQFF
j_gene: TRBJ2-7; len: 13; v_gene: TRBV25-1; CDR3aa: CASSARMGYEQYF
j_gene: TRBJ2-1; len: 11; v_gene: TRBV10-3; CDR3aa: CASRDYNEQFF
j_gene: TRBJ2-4; len: 20; v_gene: TRBV28; CDR3aa: CASRDSFGTLGIAGENIQYF
j_gene: TRBJ2-7; len: 16; v_gene: TRBV29-1; CDR3aa: CSVEPTGGGSSYEQYF